This TCR beta chain was profiled in a study of CD8 T cells in Susac syndrome. RNA totalling about 0.5 to 1 ug underwent reverse transcription with random hexamers. TCR beta CDR3 was amplified by immunoSEQ covering 54 Vbeta and 13 Jbeta. TCRdb re-called the immunoSEQ multiplex PCR reads with MiXCR, one entry per CDR3 protein. The table records some 170,000 distinct CDR3 sequences, 94% of them present only once. Study observations and caveats: Individuals included in the TCR sequencing and HLA analysis were acknowledged by the study to be relatively few in number.

The study sequenced TCR beta in blood CD8+ and CD4+ T cells. TEMRA cells underwent FACS enrichment and CD8+ and CD4+ T cells underwent negative isolation. Looked up from germline, CDR1 is GTSNPN and CDR2 is SVGIG (reference sequence). The CDR3 has 13 amino acids. Deletions cut 3 bases from V and 3 bases from J, with 9 bases between. Details on this clonotype: As yet, its antigen is unknown.

The sequence was collected from a human donor with multiple sclerosis. Sequenced sample: CD4+ T cells from PBMCs. V gene TRBV30 combines with J gene TRBJ1-3, with D maybe TRBD1 (5 bases). In DNA, the CDR3 is TGTGCCTGGAGGGGGGACTTTGGAAACACCATATATTTT. This sequence encodes CAWRGDFGNTIYF.